These 9 T cell receptor beta chains were sequenced from one sample in a study of naive and memory T cell subsets. The beta constant-region primer was an equimolar mix of two oligonucleotides covering TRBC1 and TRBC2. One entry per CDR3 protein results from TCRdb running MiXCR on the UMI-ligation and nested PCR reads. Here the sample spans some 150,000 distinct CDR3 sequences, more than 15% being singletons. Material for sequencing was naive CD4+ T cells from blood. These receptors originate from a human donor in good health.

J is TRBJ2-3 and V is TRBV7-2; maybe TRBD2 (6 bases). This CDR3 is built from 16 residues. Trimming stripped 3 bases from V and 6 bases from J, with 19 bases between. The germline CDR1 and CDR2 sequences are SGHTA and FQGNSA. This CDR3 reads CASSLEAIGGRDTQYF. In DNA, the CDR3 is TGTGCCAGCAGCTTGGAGGCCATCGGGGGACGGGATACGCAGTATTTT.

This rearrangement joins TRBV19 to TRBJ2-7; unclear D gene. CDR3 length: 13 amino acids. Germline CDR1 LNHDA, CDR2 SQIVND (reference sequence). The V gene lost 3 bases and the J gene lost 3 bases, with 9 bases spanning the gap. DNA of the CDR3: TGTGCCAGTAGTATCGCGGTTGACTACGAGCAGTACTTC. Amino acid sequence: CASSIAVDYEQYF.

This clonotype occurred many times. The chain couples TRBV6-2 or TRBV6-3 to TRBJ2-7; 9 bases agree with TRBD2. Germline V gene lookup returns CDR1 MNHEY and CDR2 SVGEGT. Trimming cost V 7 bases and J 4 bases; bases outside gene matches: 11. The CDR3 sequence is 15 residues long. CDR3 loop: CASTPSGSGRYEQYF. The DNA of the CDR3 is TGTGCCAGCACCCCGAGTGGTAGCGGGAGATACGAGCAGTACTTC.

In this sample, this clonotype turned up a few times. The rearrangement links TRBV5-1 to TRBJ2-2; D remains unclear. This CDR3 is built from 13 residues. Germline CDR1 and CDR2: SGHRS and YFSETQ. V lost 3 bases and J 7 bases, leaving 10 bases between the germline ends. CDR3 DNA sequence: TGCGCCAGCAGCTCAAACACTGGCGGGGAGCTGTTTTTT. It codes for CASSSNTGGELFF.

The genes are TRBV12-3 or TRBV12-4 and TRBJ1-6, with D possibly matching TRBD1 (5 bases). The V end was cut by 9 bases, the J end by 5 bases, with 11 bases between. This CDR3 has 13 residues. The DNA for the CDR3 is TGTGCCAGTATGGGGGGTAATAATTCACCCCTCCACTTT. Its protein product is CASMGGNNSPLHF.

This clonotype has a handful of counts. The chain is built from TRBV12-3 or TRBV12-4 and TRBJ2-1, with 11 bases aligning to TRBD2. The ends lost 0 bases at V and 2 bases at J; junction bases unmatched: 3. This CDR3 comprises 17 residues. CDR3 sequence: CASSLAFSGRAYNEQFF. As DNA, the CDR3 is TGTGCCAGCAGTTTAGCGTTTAGCGGGAGGGCCTACAATGAGCAGTTCTTC.

The chain joins TRBV28 to TRBJ2-5, with D perhaps TRBD1 or TRBD2 (5 bases each). The CDR3 has 15 residues. Germline CDR1 is MDHEN and CDR2 is SYDVKM. V lost 5 bases and J lost 5, with 18 bases in between. CDR3 loop: CASSAADTRSETQYF. The CDR3 nucleotides read TGTGCCAGCAGTGCGGCGGACACTAGGTCGGAGACCCAGTACTTC.

The gene calls are TRBV10-3 and TRBJ1-5, with unresolved D. Germline CDR1 and CDR2: ENHRY and SYGVKD. This CDR3 region has 15 residues. V lost 2 bases and J lost 7, with 15 bases in between. In nucleotides, the CDR3 is TGTGCCATCAGTGAGGGGATGCCAAGAGAGCAGCCCCAGCATTTT. It encodes CAISEGMPREQPQHF.

The chain combines TRBV5-4 with TRBJ2-6; tentatively, D is TRBD2 (6 bases). Germline CDR1 SGHNT, CDR2 YYREEE (reference sequence). CDR3 length: 20 residues. V was cut by 0 bases and J by 0 bases, with 19 bases left in between. CDR3: CASSLAARGLGGSGANVLTF. The CDR3, as DNA: TGTGCCAGCAGCTTGGCAGCAAGGGGACTCGGAGGCTCTGGGGCCAACGTCCTGACTTTC.